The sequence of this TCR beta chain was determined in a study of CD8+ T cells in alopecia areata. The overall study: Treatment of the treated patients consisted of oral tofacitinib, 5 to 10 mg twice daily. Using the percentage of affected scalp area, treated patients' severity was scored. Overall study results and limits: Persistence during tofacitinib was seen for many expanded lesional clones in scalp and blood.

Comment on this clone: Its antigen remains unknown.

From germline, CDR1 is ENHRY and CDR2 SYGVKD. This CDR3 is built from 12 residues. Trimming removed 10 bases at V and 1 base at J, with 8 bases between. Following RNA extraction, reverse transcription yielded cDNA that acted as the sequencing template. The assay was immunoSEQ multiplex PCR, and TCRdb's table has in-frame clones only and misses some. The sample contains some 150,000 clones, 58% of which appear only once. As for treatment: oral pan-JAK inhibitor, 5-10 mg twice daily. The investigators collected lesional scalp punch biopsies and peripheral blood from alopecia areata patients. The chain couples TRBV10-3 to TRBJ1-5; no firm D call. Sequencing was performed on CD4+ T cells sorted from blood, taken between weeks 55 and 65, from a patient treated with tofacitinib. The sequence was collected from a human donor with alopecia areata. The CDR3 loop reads CATMDSNQPQHF. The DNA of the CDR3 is TGTGCCACGATGGACAGCAATCAGCCCCAGCATTTT.